This T cell receptor (beta chain) was observed in a study of vaccination and CD4 T cells after COVID-19. The Oncomine TCR Beta short-read assay sequenced DNA from cultured CD4+ T cells. From cultured CD4+ T cells, genomic DNA was extracted. Each CDR3 protein is one row after TCRdb ran MiXCR on the PCR reads. Here the sample spans about 7,600 distinct CDR3 sequences, under 35% being singletons. This clonotype occurred a few times. Antigen: not known. Trimming shortened V by 1 base and J by 8 bases, and 12 bases separated the two germline ends. Per the germline V gene, CDR1 is GTSNPN and CDR2 is SVGIG (reference sequence). The CDR3 covers 13 residues. Treatment noted: roughly ten-day PBMC culture with coronavirus spike peptide pools or control peptides (ViraFEST assay). During the years 2011-2018, before the COVID-19 pandemic, the unexposed donor's CD4+ T cells were collected. Days 3 and 7 saw half the medium swapped for fresh IL-2 medium. Cell supply allowing, SARS-CoV-2 S/N and four cold-coronavirus spikes probed unexposed-donor CD4+ T cells.

The receptor's source is a human donor in good health. Sequenced material: CD4+ T cells from blood, cultured in vitro. The gene calls are TRBV30 and TRBJ1-5; D gene unclear. The DNA for the CDR3 is TGTGCCTGGAGTGGAACGCCTCGGGAGCCCCAGCATTTT. The encoded protein is CAWSGTPREPQHF.